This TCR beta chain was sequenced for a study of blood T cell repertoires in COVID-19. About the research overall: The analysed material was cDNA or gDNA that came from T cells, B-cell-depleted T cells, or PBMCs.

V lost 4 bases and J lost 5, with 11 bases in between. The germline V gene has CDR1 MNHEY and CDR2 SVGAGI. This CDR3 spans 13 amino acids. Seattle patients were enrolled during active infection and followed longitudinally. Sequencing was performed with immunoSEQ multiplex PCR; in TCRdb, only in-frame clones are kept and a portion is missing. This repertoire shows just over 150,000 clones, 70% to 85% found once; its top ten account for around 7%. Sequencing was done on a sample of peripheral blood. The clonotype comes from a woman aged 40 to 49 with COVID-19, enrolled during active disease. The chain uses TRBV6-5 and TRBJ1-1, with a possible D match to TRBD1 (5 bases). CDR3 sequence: CASSSTGGTEAFF. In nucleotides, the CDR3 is TGTGCCAGCAGTTCCACAGGAGGGACTGAAGCTTTCTTT.